This T cell receptor beta chain appears in the sequencing data of a study of response to subunit inactivated influenza vaccine. This clonotype has only a few counts. Its antigen remains unknown. The study, taken as a whole, reports: Only a handful of new T cells, the authors suggested, are recruited with each seasonal influenza vaccination.

TCRdb re-derived calls from the RT-PCR reads in MiXCR, one entry per CDR3 protein. Of about 650,000 distinct CDR3 sequences listed, 14% are singletons. The J segment lost 6 bases and the V segment lost 6 bases, leaving 5 bases of the junction unmatched. The CDR3 is 15 residues long. This chain uses TRBV12-3 or TRBV12-4 with TRBJ2-2; 12 bases line up with TRBD1. The sample in question was PBMCs from blood, obtained 14 to 15 days before vaccination. This sequence was found in a man aged 45-65 years who received an inactivated influenza vaccine. The CDR3, as DNA: TGTGCCAGCAGCACGGGACAGGGGGCGTCCGGGGAGCTGTTTTTT. Encoded protein: CASSTGQGASGELFF.